A selection of T cell receptor beta chains follows, all from one sample in a study of CD8+CD57+ T cells in acquired aplastic anemia. TCRdb analysed the reads with MiXCR anew, one entry per CDR3 protein. The table includes hundreds of thousands of distinct CDR3 sequences, 45% to 50% detected once. Sequenced sample: sorted CD4+, CD8+, or CD8+CD57+ T cells (not recorded which) from PBMCs. The receptors stem from a human donor with aplastic anemia. CDR3s include the opening cysteine and the closing phenylalanine or tryptophan. D genes are given only for firm matches. Expanded clones get a size class; other rows say once, few or many, or leave the size out.

>TRBV20-1|many|TRBJ1-5|NA
TGCAGTGCTTTTGACGGTAGCAATCAGCCCCAGCATTTT
CSAFDGSNQPQHF
>TRBV7-8|NA|TRBJ1-2|TRBD1
TGTGCTAGCAGCGCCCGGGACAGGGGCCATGGCTACACCTTC
CASSARDRGHGYTF
>TRBV19|many|TRBJ1-1|NA
TGTGCCAGTAGTCTGGAAGGGATATCGAACACTGAAGCTTTCTTT
CASSLEGISNTEAFF
>TRBV2|NA|TRBJ2-2|NA
TGTGCCAGCAAACTAGAGAACACCGGGGAGCTGTTTTTT
CASKLENTGELFF
>TRBV30|NA|TRBJ2-5|NA
TGTGCCTGGAGTGTAGGCACGGGTCCCCAAGAGACCCAGTACTTC
CAWSVGTGPQETQYF
>TRBV9|many|TRBJ2-1|TRBD2
TGTGCCAGCAGCCCAGAGCGGGGGGGATACAATGAGCAGTTCTTC
CASSPERGGYNEQFF
>TRBV4-3|few|TRBJ1-1|TRBD1
TGCGCCAGCAGCTATAGTACAGGGGGCGAGACTGAAGCTTTCTTT
CASSYSTGGETEAFF
>TRBV2|NA|TRBJ2-2|TRBD1
TGTGCCAGTCCTGACAGGGATGGATATACCGGGGAGCTGTTTTTT
CASPDRDGYTGELFF
>TRBV12-3/TRBV12-4|NA|TRBJ2-1|NA
TGTGCCAGCAGCGCGCGGACGGAGTCATACAATGAGCAGTTCTTC
CASSARTESYNEQFF
>TRBV24-1|once|TRBJ2-3|NA
TGTGCCACCAGTGATCGTAGCACAGATACGCAGTATTTT
CATSDRSTDTQYF
>TRBV12-5|NA|TRBJ1-2|NA
TGTGCCAGTAGGGGGGCGGACTATGGCTACACCTTC
CASRGADYGYTF
>TRBV2|NA|TRBJ1-2|TRBD1
TGTGCCAGCAGTGAAACCGGACAGGAATACTATGGCTACACCTTC
CASSETGQEYYGYTF
>TRBV7-2|many|TRBJ2-7|TRBD1
TGTGCCAGCAGCTTGTTTAGTACAGGGGACTACGAGCAGTACTTC
CASSLFSTGDYEQYF
>TRBV20-1|NA|TRBJ2-3|TRBD1
TGCAGTGCTAGGACTACACAGGGGCAGGGCACAGATACGCAGTATTTT
CSARTTQGQGTDTQYF
>TRBV15|NA|TRBJ2-7|NA
TGTGCCACCAGCAGAGATGTGAGGACCACCTACGAGCAGTACTTC
CATSRDVRTTYEQYF
>TRBV30|NA|TRBJ1-1|NA
TGTGCCTGGAGTGTTGGGGCGACGGCTGAAGCTTTCTTT
CAWSVGATAEAFF
>TRBV20-1|once|TRBJ2-7|TRBD2
TGCAGTGCTGAGCGGGGGGGCGGCTACGAGCAGTACTTC
CSAERGGGYEQYF
>TRBV7-2|many|TRBJ2-1|TRBD2
TGTGCCAGCAGCTTAGAGGGACTAGTCTACAATGAGCAGTTCTTC
CASSLEGLVYNEQFF
>TRBV15|few|TRBJ1-1|NA
TGTGCCACCAGCAGAGGAGGGTTGACGAACACTGAAGCTTTCTTT
CATSRGGLTNTEAFF
>TRBV4-3|NA|TRBJ2-7|TRBD1
TGCGCCAGCAGCCAAGTATCCGGACAGGGGAGCTACGAGCAGTACTTC
CASSQVSGQGSYEQYF
>TRBV19|few|TRBJ1-5|NA
TGTGCCAGTAGTATTCCAGGGTTGCAAGATCAGCCCCAGCATTTT
CASSIPGLQDQPQHF
>TRBV7-9|many|TRBJ2-3|NA
TGTGCCAGCAGCCACACGTTAGATACGCAGTATTTT
CASSHTLDTQYF